Sequencing of this T cell receptor (beta chain) was carried out in a study of T-cell memory formation after mild COVID-19. CDR3 size: 16 residues. The germline V gene has CDR1 SGHTA and CDR2 FQGNSA. Between the trimmed V and J ends, which lost 1 base and 0 bases, there was a span of 10 bases. This clonotype was seen repeatedly, ten times or more. TCRdb fed the 5' RACE reads into MiXCR, producing one record per CDR3 protein. This table has 450,000 or so distinct CDR3 sequences, around 19% appearing once. This TCR derives from an adult woman who had mild COVID-19 (a few samples of this study predate the infection). Cell type and time point are not known. Sequencing was carried out using PBMCs or a T cell subset sorted from them (not recorded which). This chain links TRBV7-2 with TRBJ1-3; no definite D call. CDR3 bases: TGTGCCAGCAGCTTAGATTGGGGAGCCTCTGGAAACACCATATATTTT. Residues: CASSLDWGASGNTIYF.